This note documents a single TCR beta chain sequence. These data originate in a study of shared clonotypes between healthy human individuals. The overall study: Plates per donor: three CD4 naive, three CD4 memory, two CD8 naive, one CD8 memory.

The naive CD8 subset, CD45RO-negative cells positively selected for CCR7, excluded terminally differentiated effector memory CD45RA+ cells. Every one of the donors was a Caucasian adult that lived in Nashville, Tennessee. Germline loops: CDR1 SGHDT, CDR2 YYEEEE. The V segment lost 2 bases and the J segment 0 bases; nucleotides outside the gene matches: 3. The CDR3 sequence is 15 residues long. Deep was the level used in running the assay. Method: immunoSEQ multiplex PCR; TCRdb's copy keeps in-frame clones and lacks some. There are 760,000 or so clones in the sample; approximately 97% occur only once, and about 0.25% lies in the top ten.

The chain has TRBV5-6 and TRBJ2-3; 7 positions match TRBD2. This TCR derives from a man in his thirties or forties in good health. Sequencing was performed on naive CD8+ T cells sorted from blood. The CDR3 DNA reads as TGTGCCAGCAGCTTTCTAGCGGATAGCACAGATACGCAGTATTTT. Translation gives CASSFLADSTDTQYF.